This T cell receptor (beta chain) was identified in a study of blood T cell repertoires in COVID-19. Study-wide context: The origin of the acute and convalescent COVID-19 samples was the United States, Italy and Spain. PBMCs, B-cell-depleted T cells, or T cells were the source of the cDNA or gDNA that made up the material.

CDR3 length equals 17 residues. V lost 0 bases to trimming and J lost 2 bases; unmatched junction nucleotides: 5. From germline, CDR1 is LGHDT and CDR2 YNNKEL (reference sequence). As handled by the study authors: The assay estimated nucleated cells by amplifying reference gene primers. Assay: immunoSEQ multiplex PCR; the TCRdb copy retains only in-frame clones and omits some. V, J and clone size were drawn from that table, and D and trimming were deduced from the DNA. The table includes nearly 95,000 clones, roughly 90% detected once. Material for sequencing was peripheral blood. The gene calls are TRBV3-1 (or the pseudogene TRBV3-2) and TRBJ2-1; 9 bases map to TRBD2. The clonotype comes from a human donor with active COVID-19. The donor label of this sample is uncertain. DNA for the CDR3: TGTGCCAGCAGCCAAGATCGGGCGGGGGGGCCCTACAATGAGCAGTTCTTC. Translating gives CASSQDRAGGPYNEQFF.